This T cell receptor beta chain was identified in a study of blood T cell repertoires in COVID-19. For the study at large: The study drew acute and convalescent COVID-19 samples from the United States, Italy and Spain. PBMCs, B-cell-depleted T cells, or T cells provided the cDNA or gDNA that made up the material.

The CDR3 is 15 residues long. Trimming cost V 7 bases and J 1 base; bases outside gene matches: 10. Germline V gene data show CDR1 as SQVTM and CDR2 as ANQGSEA. In the original workflow: For nucleated cells, counts were estimated from reference gene primer amplification. Method: immunoSEQ multiplex PCR; TCRdb's copy keeps in-frame clones and lacks some. V and J calls and clone size come straight from that table; D and trimming were deduced from the DNA. The data hold some 390,000 clones, with more than 85% observed a single time. What was sequenced was peripheral blood. This receptor was identified in a human donor in a cohort sampled during active COVID-19. The genes are TRBV29-1 and TRBJ1-3; the match to TRBD1 covers 7 bases. The CDR3 DNA is TGCAGCGGCCTAACCGACAGGGCGTCTGGAAACACCATATATTTT. It codes for CSGLTDRASGNTIYF.